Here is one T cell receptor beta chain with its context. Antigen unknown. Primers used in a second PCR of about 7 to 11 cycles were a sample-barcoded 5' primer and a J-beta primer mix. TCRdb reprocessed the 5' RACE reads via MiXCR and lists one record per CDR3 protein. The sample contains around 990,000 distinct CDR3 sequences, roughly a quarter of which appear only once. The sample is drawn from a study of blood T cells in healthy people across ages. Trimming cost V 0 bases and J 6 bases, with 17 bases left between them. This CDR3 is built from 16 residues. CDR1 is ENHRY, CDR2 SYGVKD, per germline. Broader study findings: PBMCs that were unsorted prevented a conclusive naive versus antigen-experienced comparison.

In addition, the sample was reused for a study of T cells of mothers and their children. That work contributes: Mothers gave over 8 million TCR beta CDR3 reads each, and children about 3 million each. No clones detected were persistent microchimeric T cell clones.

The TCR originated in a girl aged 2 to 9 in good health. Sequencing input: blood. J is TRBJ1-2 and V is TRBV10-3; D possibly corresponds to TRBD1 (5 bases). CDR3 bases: TGTGCCATCAGTGAGTCGCAGGGTTTGGTTCCCAATGGCTACACCTTC. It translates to CAISESQGLVPNGYTF.